This T cell receptor beta chain was captured in a study of shared clonotypes between healthy human individuals. Samples underwent the assay at deep level. Using immunoSEQ multiplex PCR, the repertoire was profiled, and TCRdb retains in-frame clones only, with some absent. This table holds about 330,000 clones, roughly 87% found once. CDR1 PRHDT and CDR2 FYEKMQ come from the germline V gene (reference sequence). The CDR3 has 16 residues. Trimming took 1 base from V and 2 from J; bases not matched to a gene: 8. The origin of this receptor is a man between 18 and 29 years old in good health. V is TRBV13 and J is TRBJ2-7; 7 nucleotides match TRBD2. Material: memory CD8+ T cells sorted from blood. This sample's subset: CD45RO+ cells pooled with CCR7-negative TemRA cells. Here the CDR3 DNA reads TGTGCCAGCAGCTTAGAGGGTAGCGGGTCAACCTACGAGCAGTACTTC. This encodes CASSLEGSGSTYEQYF.